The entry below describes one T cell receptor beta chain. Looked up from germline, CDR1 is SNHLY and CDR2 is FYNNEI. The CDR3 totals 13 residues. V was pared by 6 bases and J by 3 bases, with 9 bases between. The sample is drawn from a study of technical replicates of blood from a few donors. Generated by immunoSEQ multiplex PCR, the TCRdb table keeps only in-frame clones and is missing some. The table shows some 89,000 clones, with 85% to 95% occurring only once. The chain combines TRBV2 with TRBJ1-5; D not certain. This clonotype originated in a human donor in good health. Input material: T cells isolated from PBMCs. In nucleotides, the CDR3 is TGTGCCAGCAGCGGGGAGTTCAATCAGCCCCAGCATTTT. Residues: CASSGEFNQPQHF.